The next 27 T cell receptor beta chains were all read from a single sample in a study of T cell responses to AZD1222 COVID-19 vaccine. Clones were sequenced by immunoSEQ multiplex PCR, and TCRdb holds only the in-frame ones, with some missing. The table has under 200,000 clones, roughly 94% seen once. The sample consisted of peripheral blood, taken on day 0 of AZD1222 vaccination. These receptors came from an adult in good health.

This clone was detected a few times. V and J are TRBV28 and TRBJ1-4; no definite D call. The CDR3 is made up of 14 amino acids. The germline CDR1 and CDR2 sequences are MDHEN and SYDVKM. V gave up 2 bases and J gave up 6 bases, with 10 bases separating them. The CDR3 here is CASSLQQSHEKLFF. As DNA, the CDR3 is TGTGCCAGCAGTTTACAGCAGAGTCATGAAAAACTGTTTTTT.

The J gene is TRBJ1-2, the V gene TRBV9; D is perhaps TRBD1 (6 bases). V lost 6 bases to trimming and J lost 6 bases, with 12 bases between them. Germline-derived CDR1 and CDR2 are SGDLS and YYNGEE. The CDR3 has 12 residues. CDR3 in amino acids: CASTIQGDGYTF. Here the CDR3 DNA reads TGTGCCAGCACCATACAGGGTGATGGCTACACCTTC.

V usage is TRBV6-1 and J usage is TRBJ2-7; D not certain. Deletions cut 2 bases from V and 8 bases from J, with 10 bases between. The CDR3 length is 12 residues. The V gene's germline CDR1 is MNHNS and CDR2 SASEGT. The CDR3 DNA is TGTGCCAGCAGTGAACAGTGGCATAAGCAGTACTTC. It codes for CASSEQWHKQYF.

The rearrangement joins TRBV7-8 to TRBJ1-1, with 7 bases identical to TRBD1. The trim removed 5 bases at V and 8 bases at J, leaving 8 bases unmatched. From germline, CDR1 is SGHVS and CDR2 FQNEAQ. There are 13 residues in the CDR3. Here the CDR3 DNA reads TGTGCCAGCAGCCTGGGACAGTCATCCGAAGCTTTCTTT. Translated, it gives CASSLGQSSEAFF.

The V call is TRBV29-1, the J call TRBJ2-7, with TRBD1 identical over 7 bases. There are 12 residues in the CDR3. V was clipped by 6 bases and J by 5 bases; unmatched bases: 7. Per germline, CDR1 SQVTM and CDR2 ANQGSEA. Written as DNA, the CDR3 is TGCAGCGTAGCGACAGGGATCAACGAGCAGTACTTC. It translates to CSVATGINEQYF.

This CDR3 reads CASIISGNTDTQYF. In DNA form, the CDR3 reads TGTGCCAGCATAATCAGCGGCAACACAGATACGCAGTATTTT. The rearrangement joins TRBV6-5 to TRBJ2-3, with a possible D match to TRBD2 (5 bases). The CDR3 sequence is 14 residues long. Per the germline V gene, CDR1 is MNHEY and CDR2 is SVGAGI. V was cut by 7 bases and J by 2 bases, with 13 bases left in between.

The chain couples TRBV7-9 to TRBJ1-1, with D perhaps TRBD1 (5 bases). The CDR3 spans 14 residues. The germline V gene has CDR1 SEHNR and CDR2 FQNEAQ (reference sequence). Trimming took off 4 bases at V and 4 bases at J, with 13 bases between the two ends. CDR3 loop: CASSYAGGTTEAFF. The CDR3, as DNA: TGTGCCAGCAGCTACGCCGGCGGGACCACTGAAGCTTTCTTT.

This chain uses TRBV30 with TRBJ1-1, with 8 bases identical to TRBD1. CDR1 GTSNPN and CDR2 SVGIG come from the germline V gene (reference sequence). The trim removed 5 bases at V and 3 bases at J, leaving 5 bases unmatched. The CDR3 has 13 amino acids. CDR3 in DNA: TGTGCCTGGGCCAGGGGGCCGGACACTGAAGCTTTCTTT. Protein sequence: CAWARGPDTEAFF.

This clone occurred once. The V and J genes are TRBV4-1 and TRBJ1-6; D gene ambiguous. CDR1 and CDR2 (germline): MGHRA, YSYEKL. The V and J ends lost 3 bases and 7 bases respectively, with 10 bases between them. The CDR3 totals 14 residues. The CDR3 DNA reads TGCGCCAGCAGCCAGGCCGAAGGGAATTCACCCCTCCACTTT. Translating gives CASSQAEGNSPLHF.

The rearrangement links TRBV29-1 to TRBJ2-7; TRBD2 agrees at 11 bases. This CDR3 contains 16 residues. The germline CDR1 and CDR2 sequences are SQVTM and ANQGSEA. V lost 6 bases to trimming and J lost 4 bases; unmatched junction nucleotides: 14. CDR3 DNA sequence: TGCAGCGTCGCCGGGACTAGCGGATATTGGTGGTACGAGCAGTACTTC. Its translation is CSVAGTSGYWWYEQYF.

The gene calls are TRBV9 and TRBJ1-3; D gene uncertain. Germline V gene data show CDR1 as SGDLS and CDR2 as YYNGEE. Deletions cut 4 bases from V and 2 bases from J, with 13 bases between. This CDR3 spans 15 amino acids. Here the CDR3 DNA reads TGTGCCAGCAGCCCCACGCCATCCCCTGGAAACACCATATATTTT. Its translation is CASSPTPSPGNTIYF. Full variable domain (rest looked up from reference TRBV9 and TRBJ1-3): DSGVTQTPKHLITATGQRVTLRCSPRSGDLSVYWYQQSLDQGLQFLIQYYNGEERAKGNILERFSAQQFPDLHSELNLSSLELGDSALYFCASSPTPSPGNTIYFGEGSWLTVV.

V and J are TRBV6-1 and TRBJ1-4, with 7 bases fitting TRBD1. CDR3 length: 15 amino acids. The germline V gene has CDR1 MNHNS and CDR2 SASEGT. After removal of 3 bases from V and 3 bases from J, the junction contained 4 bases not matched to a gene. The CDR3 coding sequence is TGTGCCAGCAGTGAGCGCGGGACAGCTAATGAAAAACTGTTTTTT. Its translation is CASSERGTANEKLFF.

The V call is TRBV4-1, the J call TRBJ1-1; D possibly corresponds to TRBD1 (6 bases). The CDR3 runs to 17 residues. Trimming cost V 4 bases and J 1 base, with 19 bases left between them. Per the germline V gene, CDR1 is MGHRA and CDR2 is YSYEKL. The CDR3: CASSRGFGGQGNTEAFF. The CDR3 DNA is TGCGCCAGCAGCCGAGGGTTCGGGGGCCAGGGGAACACTGAAGCTTTCTTT.

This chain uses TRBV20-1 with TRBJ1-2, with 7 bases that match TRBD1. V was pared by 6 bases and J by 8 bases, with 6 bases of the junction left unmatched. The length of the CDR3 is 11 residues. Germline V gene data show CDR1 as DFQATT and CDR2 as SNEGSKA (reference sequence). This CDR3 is CSAPQQGGYTF. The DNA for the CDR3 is TGCAGTGCGCCCCAACAGGGGGGCTACACCTTC.

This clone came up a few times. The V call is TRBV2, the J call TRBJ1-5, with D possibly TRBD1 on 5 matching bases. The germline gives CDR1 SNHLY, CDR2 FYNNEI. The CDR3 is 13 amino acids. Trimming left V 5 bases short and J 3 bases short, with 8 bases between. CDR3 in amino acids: CASSQGLNQPQHF. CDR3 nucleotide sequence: TGTGCCAGCAGTCAGGGCCTCAATCAGCCCCAGCATTTT.

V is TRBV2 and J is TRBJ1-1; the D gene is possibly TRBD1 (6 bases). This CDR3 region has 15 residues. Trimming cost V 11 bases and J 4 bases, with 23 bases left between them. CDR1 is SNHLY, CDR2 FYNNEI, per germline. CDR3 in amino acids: CARIGGVSWSTEAFF. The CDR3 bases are TGTGCCCGCATAGGGGGGGTATCGTGGAGCACTGAAGCTTTCTTT.

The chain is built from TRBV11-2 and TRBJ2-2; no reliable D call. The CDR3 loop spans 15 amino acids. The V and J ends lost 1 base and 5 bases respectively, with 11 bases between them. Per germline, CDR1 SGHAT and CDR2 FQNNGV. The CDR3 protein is CASSLVASQTGELFF. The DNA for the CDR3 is TGTGCCAGCAGCTTAGTGGCTAGTCAGACCGGGGAGCTGTTTTTT. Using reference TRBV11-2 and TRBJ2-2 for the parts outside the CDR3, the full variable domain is EAGVAQSPRYKIIEKRQSVAFWCNPISGHATLYWYQQILGQGPKLLIQFQNNGVVDDSQLPKDRFSAERLKGVDSTLKIQPAKLEDSAVYLCASSLVASQTGELFFGEGSRLTVL.

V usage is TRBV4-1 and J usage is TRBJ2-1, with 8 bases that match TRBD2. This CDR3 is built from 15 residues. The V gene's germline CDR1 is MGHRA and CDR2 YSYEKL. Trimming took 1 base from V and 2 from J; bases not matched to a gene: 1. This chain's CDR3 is CASSQGLAPYNEQFF. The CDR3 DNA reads TGCGCCAGCAGCCAAGGACTAGCGCCCTACAATGAGCAGTTCTTC.

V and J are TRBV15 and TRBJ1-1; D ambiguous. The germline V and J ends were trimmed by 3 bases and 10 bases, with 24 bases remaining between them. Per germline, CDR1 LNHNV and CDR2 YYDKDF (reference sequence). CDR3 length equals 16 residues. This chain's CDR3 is CATSRDRATTDKGAFF. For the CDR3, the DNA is TGTGCCACCAGCAGGGACCGAGCTACGACTGATAAGGGAGCTTTCTTT.

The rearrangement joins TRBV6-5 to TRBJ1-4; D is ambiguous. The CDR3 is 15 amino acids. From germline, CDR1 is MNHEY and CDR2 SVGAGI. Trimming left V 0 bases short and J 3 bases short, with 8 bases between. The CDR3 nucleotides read TGTGCCAGCAGTTACTCAAGGGTCCCTAATGAAAAACTGTTTTTT. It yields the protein CASSYSRVPNEKLFF.

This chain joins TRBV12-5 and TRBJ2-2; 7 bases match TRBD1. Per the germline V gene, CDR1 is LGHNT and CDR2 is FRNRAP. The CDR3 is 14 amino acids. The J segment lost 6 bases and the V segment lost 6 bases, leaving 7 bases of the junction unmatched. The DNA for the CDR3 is TGTGCTAGTGGCAGGGACAGCCCAGCCGGGGAGCTGTTTTTT. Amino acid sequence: CASGRDSPAGELFF.

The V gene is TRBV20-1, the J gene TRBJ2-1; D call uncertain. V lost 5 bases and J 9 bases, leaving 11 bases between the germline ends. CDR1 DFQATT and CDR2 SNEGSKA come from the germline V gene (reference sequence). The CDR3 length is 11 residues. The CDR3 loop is CSAFRLGEQFF. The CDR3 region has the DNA TGCAGTGCTTTCCGACTCGGTGAGCAGTTCTTC.

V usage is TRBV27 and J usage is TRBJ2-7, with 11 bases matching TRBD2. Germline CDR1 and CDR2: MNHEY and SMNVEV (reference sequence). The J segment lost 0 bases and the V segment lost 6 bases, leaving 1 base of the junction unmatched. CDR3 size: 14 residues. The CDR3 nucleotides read TGTGCCAGCAGCGGGACTAGCGGCTCCTACGAGCAGTACTTC. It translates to CASSGTSGSYEQYF.

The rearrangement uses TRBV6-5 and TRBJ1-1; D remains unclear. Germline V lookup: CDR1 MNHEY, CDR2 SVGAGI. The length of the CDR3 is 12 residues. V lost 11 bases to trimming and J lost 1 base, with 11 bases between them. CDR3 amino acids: CAVKTGNTEAFF. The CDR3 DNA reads TGTGCCGTCAAAACGGGGAACACTGAAGCTTTCTTT.

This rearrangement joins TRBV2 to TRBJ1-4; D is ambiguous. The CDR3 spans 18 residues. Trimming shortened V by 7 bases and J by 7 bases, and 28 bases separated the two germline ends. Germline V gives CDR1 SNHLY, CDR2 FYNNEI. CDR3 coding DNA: TGTGCCAGCAAGTCTGGGTTTGAGAAGGGAGGTCTGGGTGAAAAACTGTTTTTT. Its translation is CASKSGFEKGGLGEKLFF.

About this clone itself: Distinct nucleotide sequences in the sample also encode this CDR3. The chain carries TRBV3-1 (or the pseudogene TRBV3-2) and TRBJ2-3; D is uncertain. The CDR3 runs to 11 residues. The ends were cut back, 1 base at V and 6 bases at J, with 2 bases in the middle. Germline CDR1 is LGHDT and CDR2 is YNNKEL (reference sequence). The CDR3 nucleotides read TGTGCCAGCAGCCAAGCGGATACGCAGTATTTT. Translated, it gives CASSQADTQYF.

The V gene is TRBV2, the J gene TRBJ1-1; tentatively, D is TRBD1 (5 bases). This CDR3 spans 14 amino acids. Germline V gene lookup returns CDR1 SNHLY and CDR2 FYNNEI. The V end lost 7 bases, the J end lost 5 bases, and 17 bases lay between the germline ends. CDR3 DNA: TGTGCCAGCAACTTACAGCGGAAGGGGACTGAAGCTTTCTTT. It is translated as CASNLQRKGTEAFF.